Shown below are 12 T cell receptor beta chains from a single sample sequenced in a study of regulatory T cells in long-lasting Graves disease (dated by TCRdb to about 2021). Preparation of the library involved multiplex PCR. The reads were generated on an Illumina HiSeq 4000. iRepertoire HTBI primers and Arm-PCR amplification of CDR3 regions were used to construct TCR beta libraries. TCRdb reanalyzed the raw reads on its own, using fastp at Q25 for trimming and MiXCR for clone calling, and kept in-frame beta chains. CDR3 protein duplicates are merged, each entry listing the most common genes and DNA. This sample gives 410,000 or so distinct CDR3 sequences in total; about 15% of them show up just once. The ten largest clones add up to 16% of the sample. What the time point label conveys for this sample: newly diagnosed GD, antithyroid drugs for less than 3 months. RNA was extracted from PBMCs in TRIzol for both TCR sequencing and RNA sequencing.

A further study also used this sample, focusing on T cells in Graves' hyperthyroidism and ophthalmopathy.

The sequenced sample was peripheral blood mononuclear cells (PBMCs), obtained at new diagnosis, from a patient treated with antithyroid drugs. The receptor set was obtained from a woman between 25 and 40 years old with Graves disease. Donor details come from another sample of the same person, matched by shared clones.

Remarks on this clonotype: The junction departs from the called germline gene at one end, perhaps through a read error. V is TRBV24-1 and J is TRBJ2-6; perhaps D is TRBD1 or TRBD2 (5 bases each). There are 18 residues in the CDR3. From germline, CDR1 is KGHDR and CDR2 SFDVKD. CDR3 protein: CATSEVGSNSPGASVLTF. The CDR3 DNA reads as TGTGCCACCAGTGAGGTGGGGAGCAACTCCCCTGGGGCCAGCGTCCTGACTTTC.

A few counts support this clonotype. The chain has TRBV20-1 and TRBJ1-3, with 8 positions matching TRBD1. This CDR3 is built from 20 residues. The J segment lost 1 base and the V segment lost 1 base, leaving 18 bases of the junction unmatched. The germline V gene has CDR1 DFQATT and CDR2 SNEGSKA (reference sequence). The CDR3 protein is CSARGAGWAGGGQSGNTIYF. The CDR3 region has the DNA TGCAGTGCTAGAGGAGCAGGCTGGGCAGGGGGCGGTCAGTCTGGAAACACCATATATTTT.

This chain joins TRBV19 and TRBJ2-2; 7 positions match TRBD1. Germline V gene lookup returns CDR1 LNHDA and CDR2 SQIVND (reference sequence). The CDR3 contains 15 residues. V lost 5 bases and J lost 1; bases outside the gene matches: 4. CDR3 in amino acids: CASSAGTVNTGELFF. The CDR3 coding sequence is TGTGCCAGTAGTGCCGGGACAGTGAACACCGGGGAGCTGTTTTTT.

This clonotype was recorded many times. The CDR3 coding sequence is TGTGCCAGCAGTTCGCCCGGGAGAATCTCCTACGAGCAGTACTTC. Residues: CASSSPGRISYEQYF. This chain joins TRBV28 and TRBJ2-7, with D maybe TRBD2 (6 bases). The CDR3 covers 15 residues. Germline lookup yields CDR1 MDHEN and CDR2 SYDVKM. Trimming pared 4 bases from V and 0 bases from J, leaving 13 bases between.

As for this clonotype: This may be a read error: a much more frequent sequence differs by one nucleotide. The V and J genes are TRBV4-2 and TRBJ2-1; D is uncertain. Germline assignment: CDR1 LGHNA and CDR2 YNFKEQ. V was trimmed by 0 bases and J by 2 bases, leaving 11 bases between them. The CDR3 length is 16 residues. The CDR3 region is CASSQDPGSAYNEQFF. The CDR3 nucleotides read TGTGCCAGCAGCCAAGATCCCGGGTCCGCCTACAATGAGCAGTTCTTC.

This clonotype was detected ten times or more. The chain combines TRBV5-6 with TRBJ1-5, with no clear D. V lost 2 bases, J lost 6 bases, and 6 bases lay in between. There are 12 residues in the CDR3. Per germline, CDR1 SGHDT and CDR2 YYEEEE. The DNA for the CDR3 is TGTGCCAGCAGCTTCGGGCTTCAGCCCCAGCATTTT. Amino acids: CASSFGLQPQHF.

This clonotype was seen only a few times. The CDR3 reads CSAREVDRPAYNSPLHF. In nucleotides, the CDR3 is TGCAGTGCTAGAGAGGTGGACCGGCCGGCCTATAATTCACCCCTCCACTTT. V is TRBV20-1 and J is TRBJ1-6; D gene ambiguous. In germline, CDR1 is DFQATT, CDR2 SNEGSKA (reference sequence). V was trimmed by 0 bases and J by 2 bases, leaving 14 bases between them. This CDR3 region has 17 residues.

Notes on this clonotype: The conserved phenylalanine or tryptophan normally closing the CDR3 is absent here, so this likely arose from a read error. The chain uses TRBV5-4 and TRBJ2-5, with 12 bases identical to TRBD2. V lost 1 base and J lost 7; bases outside the gene matches: 5. CDR1 is SGHNT and CDR2 is YYREEE in the germline V gene (reference sequence). There are 15 residues in the CDR3. The CDR3 nucleotides are TGTGCCAGCAGCTTGTCGACTAGCGGGAGTGGGACCCAGTACTCC. Its translation is CASSLSTSGSGTQYS.

This clonotype was seen repeatedly, ten times or more. V usage is TRBV28 and J usage is TRBJ2-1; D gene ambiguous. Germline loops: CDR1 MDHEN, CDR2 SYDVKM. V lost 5 bases and J 0 bases, leaving 14 bases between the germline ends. CDR3 length equals 16 residues. The CDR3 region has the DNA TGTGCCAGCAGTACTGGACCGAGGAGCTCCTACAATGAGCAGTTCTTC. It translates to CASSTGPRSSYNEQFF.

This clonotype showed up many times. The V call is TRBV11-1, the J call TRBJ1-2; 8 nucleotides match TRBD1. This CDR3 spans 15 amino acids. With V trimmed by 5 bases and J by 1 base, 6 bases remained unmatched. Germline V gene data show CDR1 as SGHAT and CDR2 as FQDESV (reference sequence). The CDR3 sequence: CASSTGDRLNYGYTF. In nucleotides, the CDR3 is TGTGCCAGCAGCACTGGGGACAGGCTTAACTATGGCTACACCTTC.

The chain links TRBV2 to TRBJ2-1; 7 nucleotides agree with TRBD2. The CDR3 sequence is 15 residues long. Germline assignment: CDR1 SNHLY and CDR2 FYNNEI. The V gene end was trimmed by 5 bases and the J gene end by 9 bases; junction bases not matched to a gene: 13. The CDR3 reads CASSFGIAGVREQFF. As DNA, the CDR3 is TGTGCCAGCAGTTTCGGGATCGCGGGAGTGCGTGAGCAGTTCTTC.

The genes are TRBV5-1 and TRBJ1-1, with 9 positions matching TRBD1. V was pared by 2 bases and J by 6 bases, with 2 bases of the junction left unmatched. Per germline, CDR1 SGHRS and CDR2 YFSETQ. The CDR3 runs to 13 residues. This CDR3 reads CASSLHRGPEAFF. The CDR3 coding sequence is TGCGCCAGCAGCTTACACAGGGGGCCTGAAGCTTTCTTT.